What follows are 28 T cell receptor beta chains derived from one specimen sequenced in a study of Ad26.COV2.S vaccination and SARS-CoV-2 variants. Treatment indicated: 15 to 20 received Ad26.COV2.S at low or high dose, single or two shots; 5 received placebo; per-sample allocation not given. Material that was analyzed had been drawn on day 63 after the first vaccine or placebo injection. TCRdb's table, derived via immunoSEQ multiplex PCR, lists solely in-frame clones and lacks some. Among around 450,000 clones listed, 75% to 90% were seen once. This sample comprised peripheral blood, obtained in a trial of Ad26.COV2.S vaccine versus placebo. Receptors originate from a person aged 18-60 years who received the Ad26.COV2.S COVID-19 vaccine or a placebo.

The genes are TRBV4-2 and TRBJ1-2; possible D gene TRBD1, 5 bases. Germline V gene lookup returns CDR1 LGHNA and CDR2 YNFKEQ. The length of the CDR3 is 15 residues. The V gene lost 3 bases and the J gene lost 5 bases, with 16 bases spanning the gap. The CDR3 nucleotides read TGTGCCAGCAGCCAGGCAGCCCGGGGCGAATATGGCTACACCTTC. Translating it yields CASSQAARGEYGYTF.

The chain is built from TRBV30 and TRBJ1-4; tentatively, D is TRBD1 (5 bases). The CDR3 totals 16 residues. V was clipped by 2 bases and J by 5 bases, with 18 bases between them. Germline values: CDR1 GTSNPN, CDR2 SVGIG (reference sequence). In DNA, the CDR3 is TGTGCCTGGAGTCAACCCCCCCCGGGACGGAATGAAAAACTGTTTTTT. Translation: CAWSQPPPGRNEKLFF.

The chain links TRBV7-2 to TRBJ2-2; D not certain. The germline gives CDR1 SGHTA, CDR2 FQGNSA. CDR3 size: 15 residues. Between the trimmed V and J ends, which lost 3 bases and 4 bases, there was a span of 12 bases. This CDR3 reads CASSFDTRGTGELFF. CDR3 DNA sequence: TGTGCCAGCAGCTTTGACACACGTGGCACCGGGGAGCTGTTTTTT. Variable domain in full (rest from reference TRBV7-2 and TRBJ2-2): GAGVSQSPSNKVTEKGKDVELRCDPISGHTALYWYRQSLGQGLEFLIYFQGNSAPDKSGLPSDRFSAERTGGSVSTLTIQRTQQEDSAVYLCASSFDTRGTGELFFGEGSRLTVL.

The chain carries TRBV6-2 or TRBV6-3 and TRBJ2-7, with 7 bases aligning to TRBD1. Trimming removed 5 bases from V and 1 base from J; junction bases left unmatched: 5. Germline CDR1 is MNHEY and CDR2 is SVGEGT. The CDR3 sequence is 14 residues long. The CDR3 is CASSRYRGSYEQYV. The CDR3 DNA reads as TGTGCCAGCAGTCGCTACAGGGGATCCTACGAGCAGTACGTC.

This clone was recorded once. This chain links TRBV7-9 with TRBJ1-2, with 7 bases aligning to TRBD1. Germline values: CDR1 SEHNR, CDR2 FQNEAQ (reference sequence). J was trimmed by 2 bases and V by 5 bases; bases with no gene match: 14. The length of the CDR3 is 17 residues. The CDR3 region has the DNA TGTGCCAGCAGCCTACCCGTGGCAACGACAGGGAACTATGGCTACACCTTC. Its protein product is CASSLPVATTGNYGYTF.

The J gene is TRBJ1-5, the V gene TRBV19; D possibly corresponds to TRBD1 (6 bases). Germline CDR1 and CDR2: LNHDA and SQIVND (reference sequence). V lost 5 bases, J lost 1 base, and 9 bases lay in between. This CDR3 comprises 14 residues. This CDR3 is CASSWDTSNQPQHF. CDR3 coding DNA: TGTGCCAGTAGTTGGGACACCAGCAATCAGCCCCAGCATTTT.

The gene calls are TRBV2 and TRBJ1-2, with no clear D. CDR3 length: 10 residues. Germline V CDR1 and CDR2: SNHLY, FYNNEI. The V and J ends lost 6 bases and 4 bases respectively, with 3 bases between them. CDR3 coding DNA: TGTGCCAGCAGAGTCTATGGCTACACCTTC. It codes for CASRVYGYTF.

J is TRBJ2-5 and V is TRBV28; no clear D gene. The germline V and J ends were trimmed by 7 bases and 2 bases, with 14 bases remaining between them. The germline V gene has CDR1 MDHEN and CDR2 SYDVKM. This CDR3 has 14 amino acids. CDR3 amino acids: CASTSLNLQETQYF. The DNA for the CDR3 is TGTGCCAGCACCAGCCTCAATCTGCAAGAGACCCAGTACTTC.

The V gene is TRBV4-1, the J gene TRBJ1-5; D perhaps matches TRBD1 (5 bases). The length of the CDR3 is 14 residues. The V and J ends lost 4 bases and 6 bases respectively, with 13 bases between them. The germline gives CDR1 MGHRA, CDR2 YSYEKL. CDR3 in DNA: TGCGCCAGCAGCCTCGTAGGGGCAGGTCAGCCCCAGCATTTT. The encoded protein is CASSLVGAGQPQHF.

The rearrangement links TRBV7-9 to TRBJ2-3, with D possibly matching TRBD2 (5 bases). The CDR3 consists of 15 residues. Germline V gives CDR1 SEHNR, CDR2 FQNEAQ (reference sequence). The ends were cut back, 2 bases at V and 1 base at J, with 10 bases in the middle. The CDR3 sequence: CASSLNGRGTDTQYF. The CDR3 region has the DNA TGTGCCAGCAGCTTAAATGGGCGGGGCACAGATACGCAGTATTTT.

This clone was counted a single time. The rearrangement joins TRBV19 to TRBJ2-1, with unresolved D. Germline V gives CDR1 LNHDA, CDR2 SQIVND (reference sequence). V dropped 3 bases and J dropped 7 bases, with 10 bases sitting between them. The CDR3 loop spans 13 amino acids. As DNA, the CDR3 is TGTGCCAGTAGTATTAACCTAGAGAATGAGCAGTTCTTC. Translating it yields CASSINLENEQFF.

The rearrangement links TRBV28 to TRBJ2-1; 7 bases are shared with TRBD1. The CDR3 is 15 amino acids. The germline gives CDR1 MDHEN, CDR2 SYDVKM. V gave up 7 bases and J gave up 0 bases; unmatched junction bases: 6. DNA for the CDR3: TGTGCCAGCAAAAGTCAGGGGGTCTCCTACAATGAGCAGTTCTTC. It codes for CASKSQGVSYNEQFF.

This clone was counted a single time. V and J are TRBV9 and TRBJ1-1; D is possibly TRBD1 (5 bases). Germline CDR1 SGDLS, CDR2 YYNGEE. This CDR3 has 16 amino acids. V was clipped by 0 bases and J by 4 bases, with 16 bases between them. The CDR3 sequence: CASSVATGGSSTEAFF. CDR3 DNA: TGTGCCAGCAGCGTAGCTACTGGGGGGAGTAGCACTGAAGCTTTCTTT. The full variable domain, with the rest looked up from reference TRBV9 and TRBJ1-1, is DSGVTQTPKHLITATGQRVTLRCSPRSGDLSVYWYQQSLDQGLQFLIQYYNGEERAKGNILERFSAQQFPDLHSELNLSSLELGDSALYFCASSVATGGSSTEAFFGQGTRLTVV.

V usage is TRBV28 and J usage is TRBJ2-7; D is perhaps TRBD1 (6 bases). CDR3 length: 14 residues. Germline V CDR1 and CDR2: MDHEN, SYDVKM. V was shortened by 5 bases and J by 2 bases, with 13 bases between the two germline ends. The CDR3 reads CASSNSGDTYEQYF. CDR3 in DNA: TGTGCCAGCAGTAACTCAGGGGATACCTACGAGCAGTACTTC.

The rearrangement joins TRBV9 to TRBJ2-5; D possibly corresponds to TRBD2 (6 bases). Germline CDR1 is SGDLS and CDR2 is YYNGEE. V lost 1 base and J lost 4, with 14 bases in between. The CDR3 extends over 15 amino acids. The chain's CDR3 is CASSVLGGTGETQYF. The CDR3 DNA sequence: TGTGCCAGCAGCGTATTGGGGGGAACCGGAGAGACCCAGTACTTC.

V is TRBV11-2 and J is TRBJ2-7, with a possible D match to TRBD2 (5 bases). There are 14 residues in the CDR3. V lost 4 bases and J lost 9, with 19 bases in between. CDR1 and CDR2 from the germline V gene are SGHAT and FQNNGV. The CDR3 spells CASSSRSRGQGQYV. CDR3 nucleotide sequence: TGTGCCAGCAGCTCCAGGTCCCGGGGTCAAGGGCAGTACGTC.

The V and J genes are TRBV5-6 and TRBJ2-3; 7 positions match TRBD1. The J segment lost 4 bases and the V segment lost 0 bases, leaving 5 bases of the junction unmatched. CDR1 is SGHDT and CDR2 is YYEEEE in the germline V gene. The CDR3 has 15 residues. CDR3 protein: CASSLDRGLSDTQYF. CDR3 nucleotides: TGTGCCAGCAGCTTGGACAGGGGTTTATCAGATACGCAGTATTTT.

This clone appeared a single time. The chain couples TRBV10-2 to TRBJ1-3, with a possible D match to TRBD1 (5 bases). Germline V CDR1 and CDR2: WSHSY, SAAADI. The CDR3 is 13 residues long. V shed 5 bases and J shed 7 bases, with 12 bases lying between them. CDR3 region: CASSPGFRNTIYF. In nucleotides, the CDR3 is TGCGCCAGCAGTCCAGGGTTTCGGAACACCATATATTTT.

The J gene is TRBJ1-1, the V gene TRBV11-2; 7 bases align to TRBD1. The CDR3 length is 16 residues. In germline, CDR1 is SGHAT, CDR2 FQNNGV. V shed 5 bases, J shed 2 bases, and the junction held 11 bases outside the gene matches. CDR3 residues: CASSPRIQGVNTEAFF. In DNA, the CDR3 is TGTGCCAGCAGCCCCCGGATCCAGGGGGTAAACACTGAAGCTTTCTTT. Full variable domain (remainder filled in from reference TRBV11-2 and TRBJ1-1): EAGVAQSPRYKIIEKRQSVAFWCNPISGHATLYWYQQILGQGPKLLIQFQNNGVVDDSQLPKDRFSAERLKGVDSTLKIQPAKLEDSAVYLCASSPRIQGVNTEAFFGQGTRLTVV.

The chain joins TRBV5-3 to TRBJ1-5; tentatively, D is TRBD1 (5 bases). TRBV5-3 is given ORF status, its function remaining uncertain. There are 19 residues in the CDR3. The ends were cut back, 4 bases at V and 0 bases at J, with 23 bases in the middle. The CDR3: CARSRPESRQSDSNQPQHF. The CDR3 DNA follows: TGTGCCAGAAGCCGACCCGAATCTAGACAGTCAGATAGCAATCAGCCCCAGCATTTT.

The V and J genes are TRBV7-9 and TRBJ2-3; D is uncertain. CDR1 SEHNR and CDR2 FQNEAQ come from the germline V gene (reference sequence). The V end was cut by 2 bases, the J end by 0 bases, with 12 bases between. The CDR3 runs to 16 residues. Here the CDR3 DNA reads TGTGCCAGCAGCTTATGGCTGCGCCCAAGCACAGATACGCAGTATTTT. This codes for CASSLWLRPSTDTQYF.

The V gene is TRBV18, the J gene TRBJ2-1; D is possibly TRBD1 or TRBD2 (5 bases each). The CDR3 is 15 amino acids. Trimming pared 3 bases from V and 6 bases from J, leaving 15 bases between. CDR1 and CDR2 (germline): KGHSH, LQKENI. CDR3 residues: CASSPSGTETNEQFF. The CDR3 nucleotides are TGTGCCAGCTCACCTTCCGGGACGGAGACCAATGAGCAGTTCTTC.

This clone was seen once. Other DNA sequences in the same sample also yield this CDR3. This chain links TRBV5-1 with TRBJ2-5; perhaps D is TRBD1 or TRBD2 (5 bases each). Trimming removed 0 bases from V and 1 base from J, with 7 bases in between. CDR3 size: 14 residues. Germline CDR1 reads SGHRS; CDR2 reads YFSETQ. CDR3 residues: CASSLGGGQETQYF. The CDR3, as DNA: TGCGCCAGCAGCTTGGGTGGGGGCCAAGAGACCCAGTACTTC.

Turning to this clone: A read error may produce the germline difference seen at one junction end. The V gene is TRBV28, the J gene TRBJ1-2, with a weak D call TRBD1 (5 bases). The germline V gene has CDR1 MDHEN and CDR2 SYDVKM. CDR3 size: 12 residues. The CDR3 DNA reads TGTGCCAGCACAGGTTGGGGGACGGGCTTCGCCTTC. Protein sequence: CASTGWGTGFAF.

The chain has TRBV6-5 and TRBJ2-7; 8 bases align to TRBD1. CDR1 is MNHEY, CDR2 SVGAGI, per germline. CDR3 size: 13 residues. Trimming cost V 8 bases and J 5 bases; bases outside gene matches: 8. The DNA for the CDR3 is TGTGCCAGCCTCGCGGCAGGGGGCCACGAGCAGTACGTC. This codes for CASLAAGGHEQYV.

This chain joins TRBV6-5 and TRBJ1-2; tentatively, D is TRBD1 (5 bases). The V and J ends lost 6 bases and 2 bases respectively, with 7 bases between them. The germline V gene has CDR1 MNHEY and CDR2 SVGAGI. This CDR3 spans 12 amino acids. The CDR3 bases are TGTGCCAGCAGCCGGGACAACTATGGCTACACCTTC. The encoded protein is CASSRDNYGYTF.

The V call is TRBV4-2, the J call TRBJ2-3, with TRBD2 identical over 7 bases. The germline gives CDR1 LGHNA, CDR2 YNFKEQ. With V trimmed by 4 bases and J by 7 bases, 17 bases remained unmatched. The CDR3 runs to 17 residues. The chain's CDR3 is CASSPITSGGNTYTQYF. CDR3 DNA sequence: TGTGCCAGCAGCCCGATCACGTCCGGGGGGAACACTTATACGCAGTATTTT.

This clone was seen once. The V call is TRBV21-1, the J call TRBJ2-1; the table's D call of TRBD2 was not tested on the DNA. TRBV21-1 is shown as a pseudogene. This CDR3 has 16 residues. CDR3 coding DNA: TGTGCCAGCAGCAAAGGGGCGGGGGGAATTTGGAATGAGCAGTTCTTC. Its protein is CASSKGAGGIWNEQFF.